A selection of T cell receptor beta chains follows, all from one sample in a study of blood T cell repertoires in COVID-19. TCRdb's table, derived via immunoSEQ multiplex PCR, lists solely in-frame clones and lacks some. This table holds roughly 450,000 clones, 90% found once. The sequenced material came from PBMCs or T cells enriched from blood (not recorded which). The receptors originated from a man aged 18-30 years who had recovered from COVID-19. The CDR3 runs from the conserved cysteine through the conserved F or W. The D gene is left open where the match is weak. Where a row states a size, it is once, few, many or the class of an expanded clone; other rows omit it.

>TRBV7-2|NA|TRBJ1-4|NA
CASSFRRATNEKLFF
TGTGCCAGCAGCTTCCGGAGGGCAACTAATGAAAAACTGTTTTTT
>TRBV11-3|NA|TRBJ1-3|NA
CASSLGQFSGNTIYF
TGTGCCAGCAGCTTGGGGCAGTTCTCTGGAAACACCATATATTTT
>TRBV5-5|once|TRBJ2-7|NA
CASSLRPGISYEQYF
TGTGCCAGCAGCTTGAGACCAGGGATTTCCTACGAGCAGTACTTC
>TRBV7-2|NA|TRBJ2-3|TRBD2
CASSPSGRVPDTQYF
TGTGCCAGCAGCCCCAGCGGGAGGGTCCCAGATACGCAGTATTTT
>TRBV7-8|once|TRBJ1-6|NA
CASSDRDIYNSPLHF
TGTGCCAGCAGCGACCGGGATATATATAATTCACCCCTCCACTTT
>TRBV7-9|NA|TRBJ1-1|NA
CASSEILPEAFF
TGTGCCAGCAGCGAGATCCTGCCGGAGGCTTTCTTT
>TRBV4-1|NA|TRBJ1-5|TRBD1
CASSLRDSDQPQHF
TGCGCCAGCAGCCTACGGGACAGCGATCAGCCCCAGCATTTT
>TRBV12-3/TRBV12-4|NA|TRBJ1-6|NA
CASRGTGYSPLHF
TGTGCCAGCAGGGGAACAGGGTACTCACCCCTCCACTTT
>TRBV18|once|TRBJ2-7|NA
CASSPGAGDSYEQYF
TGTGCCAGCTCACCTGGGGCAGGGGACTCCTACGAGCAGTACTTC
>TRBV28|NA|TRBJ2-1|NA
CASSLWEGRQYNEQFF
TGTGCCAGCAGTTTATGGGAGGGGCGGCAGTACAATGAGCAGTTCTTC
>TRBV15|few|TRBJ1-1|TRBD1
CATSRAGTDTEAFF
TGTGCCACCAGCAGAGCCGGGACAGACACTGAAGCTTTCTTT
>TRBV18|NA|TRBJ2-1|NA
CASSPSDEQFF
TGTGCCAGCTCACCTTCGGATGAGCAGTTCTTC
>TRBV19|NA|TRBJ2-4|TRBD1
CASKTGTEENIQYF
TGTGCCAGTAAAACCGGGACAGAAGAGAACATTCAGTACTTC
>TRBV29-1|NA|TRBJ1-3|NA
CSVLVGGAGNTIYF
TGCAGCGTTCTGGTGGGAGGAGCTGGAAACACCATATATTTT
>TRBV5-4|NA|TRBJ1-5|NA
CASSTAGINQPQHF
TGTGCCAGCAGCACCGCGGGTATCAATCAGCCCCAGCATTTT
>TRBV6-1|once|TRBJ2-7|TRBD2
CASSDLAGGPGEQYF
TGTGCCAGCAGTGATCTAGCGGGAGGGCCTGGCGAGCAGTACTTC
>TRBV5-1|once|TRBJ2-7|TRBD1
CASSLAGQGANEQYF
TGCGCCAGCAGCTTGGCGGGACAGGGGGCCAACGAGCAGTACTTC
>TRBV20-1|NA|TRBJ2-1|NA
CSASSLTSGKGSEQFF
TGCAGTGCTAGTTCGTTGACTAGTGGGAAGGGTAGTGAGCAGTTCTTC
>TRBV19|few|TRBJ1-2|NA
CASSASEVGGGYTF
TGTGCCAGTAGCGCCTCGGAGGTCGGTGGTGGCTACACCTTC
>TRBV5-6|NA|TRBJ2-3|TRBD2
CASSLSGRTDTQYF
TGTGCCAGCAGCTTGAGCGGGAGAACAGATACGCAGTATTTT
>TRBV18|NA|TRBJ1-3|NA
CASSETGDSGNTIYF
TGTGCCAGCTCGGAGACAGGAGACTCTGGAAACACCATATATTTT
>TRBV27|NA|TRBJ2-1|TRBD2
CASSLLLAGGSSYNEQFF
TGTGCCAGCAGTTTACTCCTAGCGGGAGGGAGCTCCTACAATGAGCAGTTCTTC
>TRBV6-5|NA|TRBJ1-6|NA
CASSYYPGVSNSPLHF
TGTGCCAGCAGTTACTACCCGGGGGTCTCCAATTCACCCCTCCACTTT
>TRBV9|NA|TRBJ1-6|TRBD1
CASSAGQLLSPLHF
TGTGCCAGCAGCGCGGGACAGCTTCTTTCACCCCTCCACTTT
>TRBV18|NA|TRBJ1-1|NA
CASSPRAGIFEAFF
TGTGCCAGCTCACCTAGGGCCGGGATCTTTGAAGCTTTCTTT
>TRBV18|once|TRBJ1-1|TRBD1
CASSLYVGQGSEAFF
TGTGCCAGCTCACTTTACGTCGGACAGGGCTCTGAAGCTTTCTTT
>TRBV7-9|NA|TRBJ2-3|TRBD2
CASSLLTSGTVWDTQYF
TGTGCCAGCAGCTTATTGACTAGCGGGACCGTTTGGGATACGCAGTATTTT
>TRBV10-3|NA|TRBJ2-2|TRBD2
CAISGLAGNTGELFF
TGTGCCATCAGCGGACTAGCGGGGAACACCGGGGAGCTGTTTTTT
>TRBV5-1|NA|TRBJ2-3|NA
CASSLGLAATDTQYF
TGCGCCAGCAGCTTGGGTTTAGCGGCCACAGATACGCAGTATTTT
>TRBV7-3|NA|TRBJ2-1|TRBD1
CASSLRTGGSVNEQFF
TGTGCCAGCAGCTTAAGGACAGGGGGCTCGGTTAATGAGCAGTTCTTC
>TRBV2|NA|TRBJ1-5|NA
CASSGPGRGQPQHF
TGTGCCAGCAGTGGCCCTGGGAGGGGTCAGCCCCAGCATTTT
>TRBV30|NA|TRBJ1-3|NA
CAWSKTTGNTIYF
TGTGCCTGGTCTAAGACTACTGGAAACACCATATATTTT
>TRBV9|NA|TRBJ2-6|TRBD1
CASSVARTGPGANVLTF
TGTGCCAGCAGCGTGGCCCGGACAGGACCTGGGGCCAACGTCCTGACTTTC
>TRBV6-1|NA|TRBJ1-2|NA
CASSDASRQLSGYTF
TGTGCCAGCAGTGACGCTTCCCGACAGTTGTCTGGCTACACCTTC
>TRBV6-5|NA|TRBJ1-1|TRBD1
CASTQGEEAFF
TGTGCCAGCACCCAGGGGGAGGAAGCTTTCTTT
>TRBV7-2|NA|TRBJ1-2|NA
CASSKQVAALGYTF
TGTGCCAGCAGCAAGCAGGTGGCCGCCCTAGGCTACACCTTC
>TRBV6-5|NA|TRBJ2-1|NA
CASGNGGSYNEQFF
TGTGCCAGCGGTAACGGGGGAAGCTACAATGAGCAGTTCTTC
>TRBV28|NA|TRBJ1-4|NA
CASSPGGGAQEKLFF
TGTGCCAGCAGCCCGGGGGGGGGCGCCCAGGAAAAACTGTTTTTT
>TRBV2|NA|TRBJ2-1|TRBD2
CASRREALNEQFF
TGTGCCAGCAGACGGGAGGCCCTGAATGAGCAGTTCTTC
>TRBV11-3|NA|TRBJ2-2|NA
CASSVSGELFF
TGTGCCAGCAGCGTATCCGGGGAGCTGTTTTTT
>TRBV7-8|NA|TRBJ2-2|TRBD1
CASSAWDRPTGELFF
TGTGCCAGCAGCGCCTGGGACAGGCCAACCGGGGAGCTGTTTTTT
>TRBV9|NA|TRBJ2-7|TRBD2
CASSVATSGYEQYF
TGTGCCAGCAGCGTAGCTACTAGCGGTTACGAGCAGTACTTC
>TRBV2|NA|TRBJ1-3|NA
CASSASGNTIYF
TGTGCCAGCAGTGCGAGTGGAAACACCATATATTTT
>TRBV4-1|NA|TRBJ1-2|TRBD1
CASSPRQGGPIGGYTF
TGCGCCAGCAGCCCTCGACAGGGGGGGCCTATTGGTGGCTACACCTTC
>TRBV5-8|NA|TRBJ1-5|TRBD1
CASSLGWDRGMNQPQHF
TGTGCCAGCAGCTTGGGTTGGGACAGGGGAATGAATCAGCCCCAGCATTTT
>TRBV28|NA|TRBJ1-5|NA
CASSFGPNQPQHF
TGTGCCAGCAGTTTTGGCCCAAATCAGCCCCAGCATTTT
>TRBV7-9|NA|TRBJ1-2|NA
CASSSTTGRGHGYTF
TGTGCCAGCAGCTCGACGACAGGAAGGGGCCATGGCTACACCTTC
>TRBV13|NA|TRBJ1-1|NA
CASSFYRRGKAEAFF
TGTGCCAGCAGCTTTTACCGCAGGGGAAAAGCTGAAGCTTTCTTT
>TRBV7-2|NA|TRBJ2-1|NA
CASSLAGTPSYNEQFF
TGTGCCAGCAGCTTAGCAGGGACACCGTCCTACAATGAGCAGTTCTTC
>TRBV28|NA|TRBJ1-3|NA
CASYRTRGDGNTIYF
TGTGCCAGCTACCGTACAAGGGGTGACGGAAACACCATATATTTT
>TRBV19|NA|TRBJ1-5|NA
CASSIDPPRSNQPQHF
TGTGCCAGTAGTATAGACCCCCCACGGAGCAATCAGCCCCAGCATTTT
>TRBV24-1|NA|TRBJ2-1|TRBD2
CATASGRSSNEQFF
TGTGCCACCGCTAGCGGGAGGTCTTCCAATGAGCAGTTCTTC
>TRBV10-1|NA|TRBJ1-4|NA
CASPYRQRFPRPPSEKLFF
TGCGCCAGCCCGTACCGACAGAGGTTCCCCCGACCCCCTAGTGAAAAACTGTTTTTT
>TRBV7-7|NA|TRBJ2-5|TRBD2
CASSPGLAGVQETQYF
TGTGCCAGCAGCCCCGGACTAGCGGGAGTACAGGAGACCCAGTACTTC
>TRBV2|once|TRBJ1-5|NA
CASSEARNRGNQPQHF
TGTGCCAGCAGTGAAGCACGTAACAGGGGCAATCAGCCCCAGCATTTT
>TRBV6-5|once|TRBJ1-1|NA
CASSLKRFTEAFF
TGTGCCAGCAGTTTAAAGAGGTTCACTGAAGCTTTCTTT
>TRBV19|NA|TRBJ1-4|TRBD1
CASSPTGAWDGANEKLFF
TGTGCCAGTAGTCCGACAGGGGCTTGGGATGGGGCTAATGAAAAACTGTTTTTT
>TRBV10-3|NA|TRBJ1-6|NA
CAIRGGTDYNSPLHF
TGTGCCATCAGGGGCGGGACCGACTATAATTCACCCCTCCACTTT
>TRBV14|few|TRBJ2-1|NA
CASSQVVSSDSYNEQFF
TGTGCCAGCAGCCAAGTGGTTTCTAGCGACTCCTACAATGAGCAGTTCTTC